This TCR beta chain was recorded in a study of blood T cell repertoires in COVID-19 (TCRdb year 2020). Study-wide context: Samples from collaborators originated in the United States, Italy and Spain and spanned both the acute and convalescent phases of COVID-19. The prospective study material was composed of cDNA or gDNA derived from T cells, B-cell-depleted T cells, or PBMCs. Deeply sampled blood TCRbeta repertoires from subjects exposed to, actively infected with, or recovered from COVID-19 were included in the dataset. The repertoires were released in a freely available public database meant as a resource for research on the immune response to SARS-CoV-2. Samples came from the ongoing ImmuneRACE study (first 160 participants) plus 1,254 subjects from 6 global collaborators. Nearly every sample came with metadata listing a de-identified subject ID, COVID-19 status, age in years and sex. Where HLA class I and class II types were available, the types were taken from metadata supplied by the sample provider, not from assay-based typing. General findings and caveats noted by the study authors: The quantity of clinical and demographic metadata differed by source and by participant and was supplied without curation.

The CDR3 covers 14 residues, taking in both the cysteine and the phenylalanine. The only DNA kept is the CDR3, 42 bases in frame from the first base. At the junction V is shortened by 5 bases and J by 7 bases, with 12 bases in between. The CDR1 and CDR2 encoded by the germline V gene are SNHLY and FYNNEI. TCRbeta CDR3 regions were amplified from genomic DNA by means of the immunoSEQ Assay, a bias-controlled multiplex PCR. Per the source publication's procedure: The number of nucleated cells in each sample was estimated from the amplification of reference gene primers within the assay. To quantify the absolute abundance of each unique TCRbeta CDR3 rearrangement, sequence reads were collapsed and filtered. Productive Simpson clonality was computed per sample as the square root of Simpson's diversity index over productive rearrangements. This immuneACCESS table, as held by TCRdb, lists in-frame sequences with V and J called but not all clones. Of the missing ones, under half trace to an unresolved V gene in checked studies; the others have no known cause. V, J and clone size derive from that table, while D and trimming were established from the DNA sequence. This sample has some 130,000 clones in its table, and approximately 74% of those were observed once. Of the sample, approximately 2% falls within the top ten clones.

Only one count was recorded for this clone. Its antigen specificity is not known. No clone much larger than this one lies a single base away; base qualities are absent. Each collaborating institution followed its own protocols to collect whole blood in K2EDTA tubes. For TCRbeta analysis, collaborators shipped samples as frozen whole blood, isolated PBMCs, or DNA extracted from either of those sample types. In this chain, TRBV2 is recombined with TRBJ1-6, with TRBD1 tentatively as D gene (5 bases match). The sequence came from a woman in her 70s with acute or convalescent COVID-19. Input material: peripheral blood. CDR3 loop: CASSTQGPNSPLHF. The nucleotide sequence reads as follows: TGTGCCAGCAGTACCCAGGGCCCCAATTCACCCCTCCACTTT.